This is a list of T cell receptor beta chains from one sample in a study of T cell responses to AZD1222 COVID-19 vaccine. TCRdb keeps only in-frame clones here, not all; method: immunoSEQ multiplex PCR. The data hold about 100,000 clones, with around nine tenths observed a single time. The sequencing used peripheral blood, collected on day 0 of AZD1222 vaccination. The receptors here all came from an adult in good health. CDR3s include the opening cysteine and the closing phenylalanine or tryptophan. The D gene is left open where the match is weak. A clone size is listed for some rows: how often the clone was seen (once, few, many), or a class if it is expanded.

.,TRBV4-3,TRBJ2-7,16,TRBD2,CASSPVAGGYLYEQYF,TGCGCCAGCAGCCCAGTAGCGGGAGGGTACCTCTACGAGCAGTACTTC
.,TRBV12-3/TRBV12-4,TRBJ1-1,12,.,CASSVDRGEAFF,TGTGCCAGCAGCGTCGACAGAGGTGAAGCTTTCTTT
.,TRBV4-1,TRBJ2-3,19,.,CASSQASASLLSPTDTQYF,TGCGCCAGCAGCCAAGCGTCGGCTAGCCTGTTGTCCCCCACAGATACGCAGTATTTT
.,TRBV4-1,TRBJ2-1,14,.,CASSQDVSAHEQFF,TGCGCCAGCAGCCAAGATGTCAGCGCCCATGAGCAGTTCTTC
few,TRBV5-4,TRBJ1-2,15,.,CASSTATNRADGYTF,TGTGCCAGCAGCACAGCCACAAACAGGGCTGACGGCTACACCTTC
.,TRBV18,TRBJ2-5,14,.,CASSLSPGPETQYF,TGTGCCAGCTCACTTTCGCCGGGCCCGGAGACCCAGTACTTC
few,TRBV18,TRBJ2-7,16,.,CASSPRRTLYTYEQYF,TGTGCCAGCTCACCACGTCGCACCTTGTATACCTACGAGCAGTACTTC
.,TRBV7-9,TRBJ1-6,16,TRBD1,CASSFAGTADNSPLHF,TGTGCCAGCAGCTTTGCCGGGACAGCTGATAATTCACCCCTCCACTTT
.,TRBV7-8,TRBJ1-3,14,.,CASRFDRAGNTIYF,TGTGCCAGCAGATTTGACCGGGCGGGAAACACCATATATTTT
few,TRBV2,TRBJ1-5,15,.,CASTDDRAGGQPQHF,TGTGCCAGCACCGATGATAGGGCGGGGGGTCAGCCCCAGCATTTT
.,TRBV3-1/TRBV3-2,TRBJ1-3,15,.,CASSQFQGSGNTIYF,TGTGCCAGCAGCCAATTCCAGGGCTCTGGAAACACCATATATTTT
.,TRBV19,TRBJ2-7,16,TRBD2,CASSISPAGGPYEQYF,TGTGCCAGTAGTATAAGCCCAGCGGGGGGCCCCTACGAGCAGTACTTC
.,TRBV18,TRBJ1-1,14,.,CASSPEAGHTEAFF,TGTGCCAGCTCACCGGAGGCAGGACACACTGAAGCTTTCTTT
.,TRBV5-5,TRBJ1-1,16,TRBD1,CASSPTTYRGQLEAFF,TGTGCCAGCAGCCCAACAACCTACAGGGGGCAATTAGAAGCTTTCTTT
.,TRBV28,TRBJ1-3,13,TRBD1,CASSAWTGRGIYF,TGTGCCAGCAGCGCCTGGACAGGTCGTGGCATATATTTT